The 15 T cell receptor beta chains presented below share a single source sample, sequenced in a study of cytomegalovirus exposure and HLA in healthy donors. PCR amplification relied on 60 Vbeta primers (plus 13 Jbeta primers). Assay: immunoSEQ multiplex PCR; the TCRdb copy retains only in-frame clones and omits some. The profile shows 170,000 or so clones, around 82% of them singletons. The specimen sequenced was PBMCs. The receptors originated from a boy between 2 and 10 years old in good health and CMV-seronegative.

This sequence joins TRBV6-6 and TRBJ2-3; 9 nucleotides line up with TRBD1. Per the germline V gene, CDR1 is MNHNY and CDR2 is SVGAGI (reference sequence). Germline trimming cut 2 bases from V and 1 base from J; bases unmatched to any gene: 1. The CDR3 is 15 residues long. Written as DNA, the CDR3 is TGTGCCAGCAGTTACAGGGACAGGGGCACAGATACGCAGTATTTT. Translated, it gives CASSYRDRGTDTQYF.

The chain has TRBV19 and TRBJ1-1; D perhaps matches TRBD1 (6 bases). There are 14 residues in the CDR3. V gave up 6 bases and J gave up 0 bases, with 11 bases separating them. Germline V gene sequence: CDR1 LNHDA, CDR2 SQIVND (reference sequence). The CDR3 loop reads CASRQGTLNTEAFF. In DNA form, the CDR3 reads TGTGCCAGTAGGCAGGGGACCTTGAACACTGAAGCTTTCTTT. Based on the CDR3 plus reference TRBV19 and TRBJ1-1, the full variable domain is DGGITQSPKYLFRKEGQNVTLSCEQNLNHDAMYWYRQDPGQGLRLIYYSQIVNDFQKGDIAEGYSVSREKKESFPLTVTSAQKNPTAFYLCASRQGTLNTEAFFGQGTRLTVV.

The chain uses TRBV5-1 and TRBJ2-5; 12 bases agree with TRBD2. The end of the DNA is better explained by TRBJ2-7, so the J call may be wrong. The CDR3 has 16 amino acids. Germline V gene sequence: CDR1 SGHRS, CDR2 YFSETQ. The CDR3 loop is CASSLALAGGPHEQYF. CDR3 nucleotide sequence: TGCGCCAGCAGCTTGGCCCTAGCGGGAGGGCCCCACGAGCAGTACTTC.

The chain joins TRBV6-6 to TRBJ2-5; 10 bases are a match to TRBD2. V dropped 6 bases and J dropped 5; count of bases not matched to a gene: 9. Germline CDR1 and CDR2: MNHNY and SVGAGI (reference sequence). The CDR3 runs 15 residues. The CDR3 protein is CASRGAGGTRETQYF. In DNA, the CDR3 is TGTGCCAGCAGAGGAGCGGGAGGGACGCGGGAGACCCAGTACTTC.

The gene calls are TRBV7-9 and TRBJ1-5, with D unclear. Germline assignment: CDR1 SEHNR and CDR2 FQNEAQ (reference sequence). The CDR3 consists of 15 residues. With 5 bases removed from V and 5 bases from J, the gap between germline ends came to 16 bases. The CDR3 is CASSLSASWDQPQHF. The CDR3 nucleotides are TGTGCCAGCAGCCTAAGCGCGTCATGGGATCAGCCCCAGCATTTT. Together with reference TRBV7-9 and TRBJ1-5, the CDR3 gives the full variable domain: DTGVSQNPRHKITKRGQNVTFRCDPISEHNRLYWYRQTLGQGPEFLTYFQNEAQLEKSRLLSDRFSAERPKGSFSTLEIQRTEQGDSAMYLCASSLSASWDQPQHFGDGTRLSIL.

V usage is TRBV29-1 and J usage is TRBJ1-5, with TRBD1 as a possible D gene (5 bases). Deletions cut 6 bases from V and 4 bases from J, with 10 bases between. The CDR3 loop spans 12 amino acids. Germline V lookup: CDR1 SQVTM, CDR2 ANQGSEA. This chain's CDR3 is CSVGGVNQPQHF. In nucleotides, the CDR3 is TGCAGCGTCGGGGGGGTAAATCAGCCCCAGCATTTT. Combining the CDR3 with reference TRBV29-1 and TRBJ1-5 gives the whole variable domain SAVISQKPSRDICQRGTSLTIQCQVDSQVTMMFWYRQQPGQSLTLIATANQGSEATYESGFVIDKFPISRPNLTFSTLTVSNMSPEDSSIYLCSVGGVNQPQHFGDGTRLSIL.

This chain connects TRBV19 to TRBJ2-1; tentatively, D is TRBD2 (6 bases). V dropped 7 bases and J dropped 7 bases, with 29 bases sitting between them. CDR3 length: 18 amino acids. Germline V gene lookup returns CDR1 LNHDA and CDR2 SQIVND (reference sequence). The CDR3 sequence is CASTATWVGGMVGNEQFF. CDR3 DNA sequence: TGTGCCAGTACCGCCACCTGGGTAGGAGGGATGGTAGGGAATGAGCAGTTCTTC.

This chain connects TRBV12-5 to TRBJ2-3; 7 positions match TRBD1. With 8 bases clipped from V and 0 bases from J, the junction kept 8 bases outside the gene matches. CDR3 length: 15 residues. Per the germline V gene, CDR1 is LGHNT and CDR2 is FRNRAP. The CDR3 DNA is TGTGCTAGTACTTCGACAGGGCTAAGCACAGATACGCAGTATTTT. Protein: CASTSTGLSTDTQYF. Variable domain in full (rest from reference TRBV12-5 and TRBJ2-3): DARVTQTPRHKVTEMGQEVTMRCQPILGHNTVFWYRQTMMQGLELLAYFRNRAPLDDSGMPKDRFSAEMPDATLATLKIQPSEPRDSAVYFCASTSTGLSTDTQYFGPGTRLTVL.

The chain combines TRBV7-2 with TRBJ2-3; 10 bases line up with TRBD2. CDR1 and CDR2 from the germline V gene are SGHTA and FQGNSA. CDR3 length equals 17 residues. The ends lost 5 bases at V and 4 bases at J; junction bases unmatched: 12. Here the CDR3 reads CASSLRLAGVRADTQYF. CDR3 coding DNA: TGTGCCAGCAGCCTCCGGCTAGCGGGAGTTCGGGCAGATACGCAGTATTTT.

This sequence joins TRBV9 and TRBJ2-7; D uncertain. Germline V gives CDR1 SGDLS, CDR2 YYNGEE. V lost 0 bases, J lost 3 bases, and 7 bases lay in between. The CDR3 spans 13 residues. The CDR3: CASSVDPSYEQYF. The CDR3 coding sequence is TGTGCCAGCAGCGTAGACCCCAGCTACGAGCAGTACTTC.

This rearrangement joins TRBV5-1 to TRBJ2-5; 7 bases line up with TRBD1. This CDR3 has 15 amino acids. V gave up 1 base and J gave up 5 bases; unmatched junction bases: 8. Germline loops: CDR1 SGHRS, CDR2 YFSETQ. CDR3 nucleotides: TGCGCCAGCAGCTTGCGTGAGGGGGCGCGGGAGACCCAGTACTTC. This codes for CASSLREGARETQYF.

The chain joins TRBV25-1 to TRBJ1-1; D unclear. The V and J ends lost 5 bases and 6 bases respectively, with 16 bases between them. Germline V lookup: CDR1 MGHDK, CDR2 SYGVNS. This CDR3 spans 14 amino acids. This chain's CDR3 is CASSSSREAAEAFF. The CDR3 DNA is TGTGCCAGCAGTTCATCAAGGGAGGCCGCTGAAGCTTTCTTT.

This chain links TRBV5-4 with TRBJ1-4; maybe TRBD1 (6 bases). This CDR3 has 14 amino acids. V shed 4 bases and J shed 3 bases, with 10 bases lying between them. Germline loops: CDR1 SGHNT, CDR2 YYREEE (reference sequence). CDR3 amino acids: CASSPQGSNEKLFF. DNA of the CDR3: TGTGCCAGCAGCCCACAGGGATCTAATGAAAAACTGTTTTTT.

This chain connects TRBV7-3 to TRBJ2-1; TRBD1 matches at 7 bases. Germline-derived CDR1 and CDR2 are SGHTA and FQGTGA. After removal of 4 bases from V and 0 bases from J, the junction contained 6 bases not matched to a gene. The CDR3 runs to 16 residues. Here the CDR3 reads CASSYTRQGSYNEQFF. The DNA of the CDR3 is TGTGCCAGCAGCTACACACGACAGGGCTCCTACAATGAGCAGTTCTTC.

This chain joins TRBV12-5 and TRBJ1-1; a possible D gene is TRBD1 (6 bases). Germline CDR1 reads LGHNT; CDR2 reads FRNRAP. CDR3 length equals 13 residues. The V end lost 7 bases, the J end lost 5 bases, and 14 bases lay between the germline ends. CDR3 in amino acids: CASDTSGATEAFF. The CDR3 bases are TGTGCTAGTGATACTTCAGGGGCTACTGAAGCTTTCTTT.